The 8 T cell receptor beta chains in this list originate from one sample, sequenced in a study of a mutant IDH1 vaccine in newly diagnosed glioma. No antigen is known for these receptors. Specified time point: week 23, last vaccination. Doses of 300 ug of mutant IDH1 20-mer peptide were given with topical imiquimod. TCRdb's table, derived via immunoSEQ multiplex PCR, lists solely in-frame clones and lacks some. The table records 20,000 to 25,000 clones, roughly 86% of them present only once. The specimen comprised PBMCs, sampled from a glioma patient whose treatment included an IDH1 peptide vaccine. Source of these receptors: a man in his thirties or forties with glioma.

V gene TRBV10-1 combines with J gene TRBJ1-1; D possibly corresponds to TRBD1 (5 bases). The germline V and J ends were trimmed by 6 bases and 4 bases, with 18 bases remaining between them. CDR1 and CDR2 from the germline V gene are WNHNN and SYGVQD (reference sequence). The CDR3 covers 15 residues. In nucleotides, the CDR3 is TGCGCCAGCAGGCCCGGGGGGGAAGGTGGCACTGAAGCTTTCTTT. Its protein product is CASRPGGEGGTEAFF.

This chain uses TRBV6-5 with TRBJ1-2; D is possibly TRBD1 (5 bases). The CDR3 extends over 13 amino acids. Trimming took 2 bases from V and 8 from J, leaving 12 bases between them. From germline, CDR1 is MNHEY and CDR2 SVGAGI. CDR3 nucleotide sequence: TGTGCCAGCAGTTACGCGGGGGAGCGGGGCTACACCTTC. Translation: CASSYAGERGYTF.

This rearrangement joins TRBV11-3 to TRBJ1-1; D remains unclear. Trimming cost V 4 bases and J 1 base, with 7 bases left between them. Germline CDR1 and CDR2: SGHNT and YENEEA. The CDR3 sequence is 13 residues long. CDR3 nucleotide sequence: TGTGCCAGCAGCTCCTCCGGGAACACTGAAGCTTTCTTT. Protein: CASSSSGNTEAFF.

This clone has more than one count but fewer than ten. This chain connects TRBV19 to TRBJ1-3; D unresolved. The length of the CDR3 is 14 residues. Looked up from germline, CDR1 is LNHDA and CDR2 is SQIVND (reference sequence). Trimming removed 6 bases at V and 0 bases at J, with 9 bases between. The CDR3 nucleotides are TGTGCCAGTAGGTCTGTCGGCTCTGGAAACACCATATATTTT. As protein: CASRSVGSGNTIYF.

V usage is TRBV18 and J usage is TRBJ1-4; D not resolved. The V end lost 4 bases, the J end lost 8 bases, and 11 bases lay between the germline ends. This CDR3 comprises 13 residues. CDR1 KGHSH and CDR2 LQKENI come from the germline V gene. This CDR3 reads CASSREVEEKLFF. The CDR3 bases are TGTGCCAGCTCACGCGAGGTGGAAGAAAAACTGTTTTTT.

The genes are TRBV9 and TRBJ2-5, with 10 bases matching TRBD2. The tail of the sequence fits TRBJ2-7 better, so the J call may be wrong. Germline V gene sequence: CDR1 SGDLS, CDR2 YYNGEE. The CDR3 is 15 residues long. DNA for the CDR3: TGTGCCAGCAGCGCTAGCGGGAGTTCCTCCTACGAGCAGTACTTC. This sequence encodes CASSASGSSSYEQYF.

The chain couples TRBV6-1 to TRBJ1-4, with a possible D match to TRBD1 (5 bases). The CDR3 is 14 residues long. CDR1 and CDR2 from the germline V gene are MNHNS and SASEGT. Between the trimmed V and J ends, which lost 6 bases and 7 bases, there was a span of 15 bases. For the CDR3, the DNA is TGTGCCAGCAGGACGGGGGGTGGGGCTGAAAAACTGTTTTTT. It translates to CASRTGGGAEKLFF.

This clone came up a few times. This CDR3 is CASSLERGNTEAFF. CDR3 DNA: TGTGCCAGCAGCTTAGAGAGGGGGAACACTGAAGCTTTCTTT. The chain links TRBV5-6 to TRBJ1-1, with D possibly being TRBD1 (5 bases). The CDR3 length is 14 residues. Germline V lookup: CDR1 SGHDT, CDR2 YYEEEE. The V end was cut by 2 bases, the J end by 1 base, with 9 bases between.